The source of this T cell receptor (beta chain) is a study of cytomegalovirus exposure and HLA in healthy donors. The PCR employed 60 Vbeta primers together with 13 Jbeta primers. Profiling relied on immunoSEQ multiplex PCR, and the TCRdb table lists in-frame clones only, not all of them. The sample lists roughly 200,000 clones, roughly a tenth occurring once. Donors were nominally healthy when sampled, though unrecorded immune exposures were likely. This CDR3 comprises 20 residues. Germline V lookup: CDR1 LGHNA, CDR2 YNFKEQ. V lost 1 base and J lost 0, with 22 bases in between. The chain joins TRBV4-2 to TRBJ1-5; D unresolved. The source of this sequence is a young woman in good health and CMV-seropositive. The sequenced material came from PBMCs. The CDR3 nucleotides read TGTGCCAGCAGCCAAGCAATTCCGCTGGGTGGAGGATATAGCAATCAGCCCCAGCATTTT. Its translation is CASSQAIPLGGGYSNQPQHF.